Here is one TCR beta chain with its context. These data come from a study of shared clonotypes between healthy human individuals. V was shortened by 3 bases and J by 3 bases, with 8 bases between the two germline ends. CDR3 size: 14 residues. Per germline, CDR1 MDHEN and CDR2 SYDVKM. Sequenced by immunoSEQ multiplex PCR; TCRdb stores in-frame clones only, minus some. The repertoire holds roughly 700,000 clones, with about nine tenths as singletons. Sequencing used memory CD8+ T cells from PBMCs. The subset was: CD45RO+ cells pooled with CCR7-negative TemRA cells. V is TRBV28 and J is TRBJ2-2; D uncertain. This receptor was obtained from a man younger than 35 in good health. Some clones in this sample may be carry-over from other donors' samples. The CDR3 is CASSLRTYTGELFF. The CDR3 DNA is TGTGCCAGCAGTTTGAGGACCTACACCGGGGAGCTGTTTTTT.